This T cell receptor beta chain comes out of a study of PD-1 blockade in classical Hodgkin lymphoma. Study results and caveats: Baseline TCR diversity was reportedly lower in newly diagnosed patients than in healthy donors. It was reported as lower still in relapsed/refractory patients. Whereas CD4+ TCR diversity had risen significantly by C4D1, CD8+ TCR diversity had not. Lower baseline TCR diversity marked trial partial responders and progressors.

Relapse was seen in all patients after autologous stem cell transplantation, and brentuximab vedotin exposure was variable. Complete response, partial response or progressive disease were the best responses. As for this clone: Its specificity is unknown.

The table came from immunoSEQ multiplex PCR; TCRdb's copy has only in-frame clones and leaves some out. Among tens of thousands of clones listed, over 70% were seen once. The sequence was obtained from a human donor with classical Hodgkin lymphoma. The sequencing here drew on peripheral blood mononuclear cells (PBMCs), taken before the second cycle of nivolumab.

The CDR3 loop is CASNYGRVEQYF. CDR3 bases: TGTGCCAGCAACTACGGACGGGTCGAGCAGTACTTC. The chain uses TRBV6-5 and TRBJ2-7; no clear D. Trimming stripped 7 bases from V and 6 bases from J, with 13 bases between. Germline CDR1 reads MNHEY; CDR2 reads SVGAGI. This CDR3 has 12 residues.